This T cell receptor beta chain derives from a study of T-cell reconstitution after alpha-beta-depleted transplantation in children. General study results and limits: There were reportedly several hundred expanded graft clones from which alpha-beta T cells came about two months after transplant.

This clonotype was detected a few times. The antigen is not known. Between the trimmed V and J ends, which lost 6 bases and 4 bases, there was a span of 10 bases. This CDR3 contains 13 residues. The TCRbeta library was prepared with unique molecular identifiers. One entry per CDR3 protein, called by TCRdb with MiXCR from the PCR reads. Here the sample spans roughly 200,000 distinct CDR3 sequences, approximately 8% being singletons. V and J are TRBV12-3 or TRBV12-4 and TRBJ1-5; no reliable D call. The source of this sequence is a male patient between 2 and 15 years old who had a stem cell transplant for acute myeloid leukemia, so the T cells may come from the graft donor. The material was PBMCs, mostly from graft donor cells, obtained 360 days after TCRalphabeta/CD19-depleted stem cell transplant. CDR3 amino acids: CASSPHNNQPQHF. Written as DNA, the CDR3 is TGTGCCAGCAGCCCCCACAATAATCAGCCCCAGCATTTT.